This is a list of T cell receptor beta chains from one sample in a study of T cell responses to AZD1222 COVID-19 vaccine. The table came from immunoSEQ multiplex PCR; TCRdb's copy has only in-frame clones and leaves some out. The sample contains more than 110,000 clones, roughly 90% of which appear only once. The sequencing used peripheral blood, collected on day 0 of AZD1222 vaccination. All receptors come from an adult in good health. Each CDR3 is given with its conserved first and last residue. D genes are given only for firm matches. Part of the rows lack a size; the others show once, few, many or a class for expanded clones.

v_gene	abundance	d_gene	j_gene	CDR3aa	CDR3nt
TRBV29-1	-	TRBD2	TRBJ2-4	CSGVVAGIQYF	TGCAGCGGAGTGGTAGCGGGAATTCAGTACTTC
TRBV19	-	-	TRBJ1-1	CASSRDGRAIEAFF	TGTGCCAGTAGTAGGGACGGAAGGGCGATTGAAGCTTTCTTT
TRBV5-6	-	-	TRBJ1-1	CASSLGSPMNTEAFF	TGTGCCAGCAGCTTGGGTTCCCCAATGAACACTGAAGCTTTCTTT
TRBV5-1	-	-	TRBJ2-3	CASSLRDVGTDTQYF	TGCGCCAGCAGCTTGCGGGACGTAGGCACAGATACGCAGTATTTT
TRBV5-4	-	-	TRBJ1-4	CASSSTQGPNEKLFF	TGTGCCAGCAGCTCAACACAGGGACCTAATGAAAAACTGTTTTTT
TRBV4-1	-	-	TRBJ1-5	CASSQPGRGNQPQHF	TGCGCCAGCAGCCAACCGGGGAGGGGTAATCAGCCCCAGCATTTT
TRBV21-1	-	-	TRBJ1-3	CASSKEDRGLSGNTIYF	TGTGCCAGCAGCAAAGAGGACAGGGGGCTCTCTGGAAACACCATATATTTT
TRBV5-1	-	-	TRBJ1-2	CASSPLRGPEGYTF	TGCGCCAGCAGCCCACTCCGGGGCCCTGAAGGCTACACCTTC
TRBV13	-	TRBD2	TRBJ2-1	CASSRGLAGPSEQFF	TGTGCCAGCAGCCGTGGACTAGCGGGACCATCTGAGCAGTTCTTC
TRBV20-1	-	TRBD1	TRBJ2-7	CSASTGGEQYF	TGCAGTGCTAGCACAGGGGGCGAGCAGTACTTC
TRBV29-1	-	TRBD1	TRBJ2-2	CSVVKTGTENTGELFF	TGCAGCGTTGTGAAAACTGGGACAGAAAACACCGGGGAGCTGTTTTTT
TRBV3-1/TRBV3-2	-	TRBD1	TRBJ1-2	CASSPQVWPGQVYGYTF	TGTGCCAGCAGCCCACAAGTATGGCCGGGACAGGTATATGGCTACACCTTC
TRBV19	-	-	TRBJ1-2	CASSPSADSPYGYTF	TGTGCCAGTAGCCCCTCGGCGGACTCCCCATATGGCTACACCTTC
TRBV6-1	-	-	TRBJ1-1	CASSEPPGLTGTEAFF	TGTGCCAGCAGTGAACCCCCGGGGTTAACGGGTACTGAAGCTTTCTTT
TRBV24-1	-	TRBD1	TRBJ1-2	CATSGLGQGPNYGYTF	TGTGCCACCAGTGGCTTAGGACAGGGGCCTAACTATGGCTACACCTTC
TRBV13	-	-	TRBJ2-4	CASSLEVGVGNIQYF	TGTGCCAGCAGCTTAGAAGTCGGTGTTGGAAACATTCAGTACTTC
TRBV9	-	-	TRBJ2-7	CASSEGGEQYF	TGTGCCAGCAGCGAAGGAGGCGAGCAGTACTTC
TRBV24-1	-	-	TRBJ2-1	CATSDFNRGGDEQFF	TGTGCCACCAGTGATTTCAACAGGGGAGGCGATGAGCAGTTCTTC
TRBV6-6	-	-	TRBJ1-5	CASRWTASNQPQHF	TGTGCCAGCAGGTGGACAGCGAGCAATCAGCCCCAGCATTTT
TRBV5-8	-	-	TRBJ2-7	CASRHSGTSYEQYF	TGTGCCAGCAGACATAGCGGTACCTCCTACGAGCAGTACTTC
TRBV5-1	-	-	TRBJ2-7	CASSFGQLMNEQYF	TGCGCCAGCAGCTTTGGACAGCTGATGAACGAGCAGTACTTC
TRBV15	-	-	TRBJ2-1	CATSDATGRGEEQFF	TGTGCCACCAGTGACGCGACCGGGAGAGGAGAGGAGCAGTTCTTC
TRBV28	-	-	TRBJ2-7	CASSQTREYTPYEQYF	TGTGCCAGCAGTCAGACCAGGGAGTACACCCCCTACGAGCAGTACTTC
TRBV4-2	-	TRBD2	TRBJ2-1	CASSQETSGLAGAEQFF	TGTGCCAGCAGCCAAGAAACGTCGGGACTAGCGGGAGCCGAGCAGTTCTTC
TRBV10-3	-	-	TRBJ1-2	CAISESSGIRRGYTF	TGTGCCATCAGTGAGTCGTCAGGCATAAGACGAGGCTACACCTTC
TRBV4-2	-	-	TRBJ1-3	CASSQDMQANSGNTIYF	TGTGCCAGCAGCCAAGATATGCAGGCCAACTCTGGAAACACCATATATTTT
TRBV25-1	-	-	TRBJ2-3	CASRLDSTDTQYF	TGTGCCAGCAGATTAGACAGCACAGATACGCAGTATTTT
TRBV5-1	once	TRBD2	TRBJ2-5	CASSFGLAGSAQQETQYF	TGCGCCAGCAGCTTCGGCCTAGCGGGTTCGGCACAACAAGAGACCCAGTACTTC
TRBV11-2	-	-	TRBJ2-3	CASTLTRGTQYF	TGTGCCAGCACCTTGACTAGGGGTACGCAGTATTTT
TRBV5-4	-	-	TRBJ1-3	CASSLDRESSGNTIYF	TGTGCCAGCAGCTTGGACAGGGAGAGCTCTGGAAACACCATATATTTT
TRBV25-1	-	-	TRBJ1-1	CASSEETGMNTEAFF	TGTGCCAGCAGTGAAGAGACAGGAATGAACACTGAAGCTTTCTTT
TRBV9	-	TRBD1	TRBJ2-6	CASSVGGGAVGANVLTF	TGTGCCAGCAGCGTAGGAGGGGGCGCTGTTGGGGCCAACGTCCTGACTTTC
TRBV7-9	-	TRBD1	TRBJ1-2	CASSRLTGGSYGYTF	TGTGCCAGCAGCCGACTCACAGGGGGGTCCTATGGCTACACCTTC
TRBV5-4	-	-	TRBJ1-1	CASSSGQPQWGTEAFF	TGTGCCAGCAGCTCCGGACAGCCTCAGTGGGGAACTGAAGCTTTCTTT
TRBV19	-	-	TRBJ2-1	CASSLTSYNEQFF	TGTGCCAGTAGTCTAACCTCCTACAATGAGCAGTTCTTC
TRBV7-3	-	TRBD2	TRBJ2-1	CASRPTSSGRAQNEQFF	TGTGCCAGCAGACCAACTTCTAGCGGGAGGGCCCAAAATGAGCAGTTCTTC
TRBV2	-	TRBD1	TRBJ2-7	CASSRDRGWYEQYF	TGTGCCAGCAGCAGGGACAGGGGGTGGTACGAGCAGTACTTC